This TCR beta chain was sequenced during a study of T cells after yellow fever vaccination. This clonotype is classed as medium-sized. Deletions cut 4 bases from V and 0 bases from J, with 16 bases between. This CDR3 contains 17 residues. Notes on the study in general: The study noted that FACS-sorted repertoires could contain abundant clonotypes contaminating from the bulk population.

TCRdb itself ran the 5' RACE reads through MiXCR, one entry per CDR3 protein. This sample has 9,500 to 15,000 distinct CDR3 sequences, with roughly 5.8% found just once. This clonotype originated in a man aged 25 to 40 who received the YFV17D yellow fever vaccine. This chain links TRBV23-1 with TRBJ2-1, with D possibly being TRBD1 or TRBD2 (5 bases each). TRBV23-1 is flagged as an ORF with uncertain function. Sequenced here: PBMCs, either bulk or a sorted T-cell subset (CD4+, CD8+, memory, or dextramer-sorted; not recorded which), sampled on the day of the yellow fever booster vaccination. CDR3 bases: TGCGCCAGCAGTCCCGGGACGGAACTCGTCTCCTACAATGAGCAGTTCTTC. Its translation is CASSPGTELVSYNEQFF.